Below are 9 T cell receptor beta chains sequenced from a single sample in a study of blood T cells in healthy people across ages. With a J-beta primer mix and a sample-barcoded 5' primer, a second PCR ran about 7 to 11 cycles. One entry per CDR3 protein results from TCRdb running MiXCR on the 5' RACE reads. Seen here are 750,000 to 950,000 distinct CDR3 sequences, around 25% observed once, and the top ten hold 2.5% to 3.5%. These same records also appear under a second study, on T cells of mothers and their children.

Sequenced material: blood. Every receptor here comes from a boy aged 5-17 years in good health.

The rearrangement joins TRBV18 to TRBJ2-5; no reliable D call. The DNA end is more similar to TRBJ2-1, so the J call may be wrong. The CDR3 spans 13 residues. Looked up from germline, CDR1 is KGHSH and CDR2 is LQKENI. The CDR3 DNA reads as TGTGCCAGCTCACCAGGTGCGCACAATGAGCAGTTCTTC. The encoded protein is CASSPGAHNEQFF.

The chain links TRBV5-1 to TRBJ1-1, with 7 bases that match TRBD1. Trimming removed 0 bases from V and 1 base from J; junction bases left unmatched: 9. Germline V gene sequence: CDR1 SGHRS, CDR2 YFSETQ. The CDR3 covers 17 residues. The CDR3 DNA reads as TGCGCCAGCAGCTTGGCGGGCAGGGGGTATCGGAACACTGAAGCTTTCTTT. It encodes CASSLAGRGYRNTEAFF.

Details on this clonotype: A much bigger clone sits one base away, suggesting this may be a read error. The chain joins TRBV2 to TRBJ1-5; a possible D gene is TRBD1 (5 bases). CDR3 size: 15 residues. Germline assignment: CDR1 SNHLY and CDR2 FYNNEI. The CDR3 region is CAGSGDSYSNQPQHF. CDR3 DNA: TGTGCCGGCAGCGGTGACAGTTATAGCAATCAGCCCCAGCATTTT.

The chain has TRBV3-1 and TRBJ1-1; D gene ambiguous. The CDR3 is made up of 14 amino acids. The germline V and J ends were trimmed by 0 bases and 0 bases, with 5 bases remaining between them. Germline lookup yields CDR1 LGHDT and CDR2 YNNKEL (reference sequence). CDR3: CASSQDPVNTEAFF. In DNA, the CDR3 is TGTGCCAGCAGCCAAGACCCGGTGAACACTGAAGCTTTCTTT.

This clonotype showed up just a few times. The rearrangement uses TRBV6-5 and TRBJ2-7; 9 nucleotides agree with TRBD1. Looked up from germline, CDR1 is MNHEY and CDR2 is SVGAGI. V lost 6 bases to trimming and J lost 5 bases; unmatched junction nucleotides: 5. The CDR3 loop spans 13 amino acids. Here the CDR3 DNA reads TGTGCCAGCAGCCGGGGACAGGGTCACGAGCAGTACTTC. Amino acid sequence: CASSRGQGHEQYF.

Ten or more counts support this clonotype. This sequence joins TRBV7-8 and TRBJ1-4; D is possibly TRBD1 (6 bases). This CDR3 has 14 amino acids. CDR1 is SGHVS and CDR2 is FQNEAQ in the germline V gene. V was pared by 5 bases and J by 6 bases, with 13 bases between. CDR3 amino acids: CASSRTVAYEKLFF. CDR3 DNA: TGTGCCAGCAGCCGGACAGTTGCCTATGAAAAACTGTTTTTT.

The chain uses TRBV6-2 or TRBV6-3 and TRBJ1-2; unclear D gene. The CDR3 length is 11 residues. In germline, CDR1 is MNHEY, CDR2 SVGEGT. Trimming took 6 bases from V and 6 from J, leaving 8 bases between them. For the CDR3, the DNA is TGTGCCAGCAGGAAACGGGATGGCTACACCTTC. Translating it yields CASRKRDGYTF.

The chain joins TRBV5-5 to TRBJ2-2; D gene uncertain. The CDR3 length is 12 residues. Between the trimmed V and J ends, which lost 4 bases and 10 bases, there was a span of 11 bases. Germline CDR1 SGHKS, CDR2 YYEKEE (reference sequence). Written as DNA, the CDR3 is TGTGCCAGCAGCCTGACGGGTATGGAGCTGTTTTTT. Translation: CASSLTGMELFF.

The V call is TRBV3-1, the J call TRBJ2-1; D ambiguous. The germline V and J ends were trimmed by 3 bases and 9 bases, with 6 bases remaining between them. CDR3 length equals 11 residues. Germline CDR1 LGHDT, CDR2 YNNKEL (reference sequence). The CDR3 is CASSQGTEQFF. The CDR3 coding sequence is TGTGCCAGCAGCCAGGGCACTGAGCAGTTCTTC.